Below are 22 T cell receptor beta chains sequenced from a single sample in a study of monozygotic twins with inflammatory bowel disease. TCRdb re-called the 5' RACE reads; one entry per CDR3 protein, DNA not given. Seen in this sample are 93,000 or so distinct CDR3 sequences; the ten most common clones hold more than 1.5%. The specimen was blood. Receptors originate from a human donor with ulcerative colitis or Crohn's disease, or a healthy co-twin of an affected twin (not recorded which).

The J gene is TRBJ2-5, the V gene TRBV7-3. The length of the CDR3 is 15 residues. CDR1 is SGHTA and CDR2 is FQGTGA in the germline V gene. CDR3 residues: CASSPTGSDGETQYF.

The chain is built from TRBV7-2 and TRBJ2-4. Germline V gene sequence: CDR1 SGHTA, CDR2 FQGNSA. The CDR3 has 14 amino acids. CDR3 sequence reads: CASSSYRTETIQYF. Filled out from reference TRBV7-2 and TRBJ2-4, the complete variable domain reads GAGVSQSPSNKVTEKGKDVELRCDPISGHTALYWYRQSLGQGLEFLIYFQGNSAPDKSGLPSDRFSAERTGGSVSTLTIQRTQQEDSAVYLCASSSYRTETIQYFGAGTRLSVL.

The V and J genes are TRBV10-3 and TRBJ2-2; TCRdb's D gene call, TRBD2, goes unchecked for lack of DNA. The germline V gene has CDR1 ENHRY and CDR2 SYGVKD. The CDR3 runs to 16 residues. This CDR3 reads CAISESQRGETGELFF.

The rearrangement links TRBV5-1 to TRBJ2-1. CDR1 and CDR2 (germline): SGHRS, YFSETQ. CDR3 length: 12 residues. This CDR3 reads CASSAVHNEQFF.

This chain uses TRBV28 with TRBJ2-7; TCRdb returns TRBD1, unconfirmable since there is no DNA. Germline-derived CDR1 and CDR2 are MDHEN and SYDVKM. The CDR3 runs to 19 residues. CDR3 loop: CASSLATPTKGQIWYEQYF.

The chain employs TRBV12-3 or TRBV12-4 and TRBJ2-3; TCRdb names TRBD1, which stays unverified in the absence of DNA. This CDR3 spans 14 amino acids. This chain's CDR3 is CASSTSPSTDTQYF.

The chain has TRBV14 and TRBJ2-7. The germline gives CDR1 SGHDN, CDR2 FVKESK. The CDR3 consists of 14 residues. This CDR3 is CASSQDLVAYEQYF.

The CDR3 loop reads CARSLDPGAGGSPLHF. The genes are TRBV5-3 and TRBJ1-6; TCRdb proposes TRBD1, but this gene call is untestable without DNA. TRBV5-3 is classed as an ORF, of uncertain function. CDR3 size: 16 residues.

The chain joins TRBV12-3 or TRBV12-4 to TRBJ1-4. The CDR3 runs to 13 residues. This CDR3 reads CASSEIKGEKLFF.

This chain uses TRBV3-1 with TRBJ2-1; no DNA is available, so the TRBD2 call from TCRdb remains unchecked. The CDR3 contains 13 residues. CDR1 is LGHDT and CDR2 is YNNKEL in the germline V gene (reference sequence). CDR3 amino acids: CAVGLSSYNEQFF.

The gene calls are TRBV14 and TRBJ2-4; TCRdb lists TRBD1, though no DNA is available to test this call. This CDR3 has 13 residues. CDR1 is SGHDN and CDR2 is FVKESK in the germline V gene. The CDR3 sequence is CASSQAGLAIQYF.

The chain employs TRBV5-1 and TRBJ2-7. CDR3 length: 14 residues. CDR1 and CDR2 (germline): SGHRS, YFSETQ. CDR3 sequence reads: CASSLAQGSYEQYF.

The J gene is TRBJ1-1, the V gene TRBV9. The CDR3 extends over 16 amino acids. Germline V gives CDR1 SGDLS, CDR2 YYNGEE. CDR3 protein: CASSEDSWKGNTEAFF.

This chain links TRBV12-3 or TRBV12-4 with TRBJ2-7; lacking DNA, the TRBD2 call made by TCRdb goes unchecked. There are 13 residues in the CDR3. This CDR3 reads CASSRSGSYEQYF.

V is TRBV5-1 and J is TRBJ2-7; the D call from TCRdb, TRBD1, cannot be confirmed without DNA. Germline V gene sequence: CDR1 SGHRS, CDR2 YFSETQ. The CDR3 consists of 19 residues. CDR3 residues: CASSLAGTGGNNLIHEQYF.

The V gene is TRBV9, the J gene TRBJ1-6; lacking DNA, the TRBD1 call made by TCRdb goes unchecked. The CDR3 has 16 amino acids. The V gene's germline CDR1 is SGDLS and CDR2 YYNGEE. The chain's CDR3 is CASSQFQGANNSPLHF.

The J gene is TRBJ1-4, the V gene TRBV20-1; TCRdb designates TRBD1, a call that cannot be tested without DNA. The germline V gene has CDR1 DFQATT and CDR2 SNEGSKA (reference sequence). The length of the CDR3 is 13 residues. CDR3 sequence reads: CSAGAGTGKKLFF.

This CDR3 reads CASSFHPRVGNEQYF. The chain employs TRBV5-1 and TRBJ2-7; TCRdb picks TRBD1, but there is no DNA to check that call. Germline V gene sequence: CDR1 SGHRS, CDR2 YFSETQ. This CDR3 spans 15 amino acids.

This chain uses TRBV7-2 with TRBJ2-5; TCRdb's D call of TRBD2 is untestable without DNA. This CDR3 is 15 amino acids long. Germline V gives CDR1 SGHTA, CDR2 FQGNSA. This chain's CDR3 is CASSFSHGTPETQYF. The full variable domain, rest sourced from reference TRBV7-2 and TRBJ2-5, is GAGVSQSPSNKVTEKGKDVELRCDPISGHTALYWYRQSLGQGLEFLIYFQGNSAPDKSGLPSDRFSAERTGGSVSTLTIQRTQQEDSAVYLCASSFSHGTPETQYFGPGTRLLVL.

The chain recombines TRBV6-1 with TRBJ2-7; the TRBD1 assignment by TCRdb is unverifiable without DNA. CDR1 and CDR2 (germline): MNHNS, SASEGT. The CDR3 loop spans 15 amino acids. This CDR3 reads CASSPPQVYSYEQYF.

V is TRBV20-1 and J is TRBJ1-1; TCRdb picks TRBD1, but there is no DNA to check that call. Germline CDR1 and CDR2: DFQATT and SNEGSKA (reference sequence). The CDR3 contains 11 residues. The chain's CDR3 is CSAPGGTEAFF.

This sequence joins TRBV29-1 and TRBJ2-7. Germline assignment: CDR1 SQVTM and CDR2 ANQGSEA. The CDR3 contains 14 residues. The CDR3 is CSVDQPGRAYEQYF.